Listed here are 21 T cell receptor beta chains from one sample, sequenced in a study of blood T cell repertoires in COVID-19. The method was immunoSEQ multiplex PCR; TCRdb's version includes in-frame clones alone and lacks a portion of them. The table shows about 100,000 clones, with 90% occurring only once. The sample comprised peripheral blood. The receptors derive from a man aged 18 to 30 with COVID-19, enrolled during active disease.

V is TRBV27 and J is TRBJ2-2; 10 bases are a match to TRBD2. The CDR3 is 15 amino acids. Germline V CDR1 and CDR2: MNHEY, SMNVEV (reference sequence). Trimming at V came to 5 bases and at J to 5 bases, leaving 5 bases not matched to a gene. The CDR3 DNA is TGTGCCAGCAGTCTTAGCGGGAGGAGTACCGGGGAGCTGTTTTTT. Its translation is CASSLSGRSTGELFF.

The chain carries TRBV4-1 and TRBJ2-3; 8 bases agree with TRBD1. This CDR3 spans 16 amino acids. The J segment lost 4 bases and the V segment lost 0 bases, leaving 6 bases of the junction unmatched. Germline V lookup: CDR1 MGHRA, CDR2 YSYEKL. This CDR3 is CASSQDGQGWSDTQYF. As DNA, the CDR3 is TGCGCCAGCAGCCAAGATGGACAGGGTTGGTCAGATACGCAGTATTTT.

The chain recombines TRBV28 with TRBJ1-5; weak D call: TRBD1 (6 bases). The V gene lost 2 bases and the J gene lost 6 bases, with 8 bases spanning the gap. Germline-derived CDR1 and CDR2 are MDHEN and SYDVKM. This CDR3 spans 13 amino acids. The CDR3 loop reads CASSLSRGQPQHF. The CDR3 coding sequence is TGTGCCAGCAGTTTAAGCAGGGGTCAGCCCCAGCATTTT.

The chain uses TRBV28 and TRBJ2-7; TRBD1 matches 7 bases. CDR1 and CDR2 from the germline V gene are MDHEN and SYDVKM. The J segment lost 2 bases and the V segment lost 3 bases, leaving 10 bases of the junction unmatched. The CDR3 runs 16 residues. DNA of the CDR3: TGTGCCAGCAGTTTCCCCCCGACAGGGATCCCCTACGAGCAGTACTTC. Its translation is CASSFPPTGIPYEQYF.

J is TRBJ1-5 and V is TRBV25-1; TRBD1 is a possible D gene (6 bases). The CDR3 spans 13 residues. Germline assignment: CDR1 MGHDK and CDR2 SYGVNS. Trimming removed 5 bases at V and 9 bases at J, with 14 bases between. The CDR3 coding sequence is TGTGCCAGCAGTTTGGGGGCGACGGGGCCCCAGCATTTT. Translating gives CASSLGATGPQHF. The whole variable domain, remainder taken from reference TRBV25-1 and TRBJ1-5, is EADIYQTPRYLVIGTGKKITLECSQTMGHDKMYWYQQDPGMELHLIHYSYGVNSTEKGDLSSESTVSRIRTEHFPLTLESARPSHTSQYLCASSLGATGPQHFGDGTRLSIL.

The rearrangement joins TRBV5-6 to TRBJ2-7, with D possibly being TRBD1 (6 bases). The CDR3 covers 13 residues. The V and J ends lost 6 bases and 3 bases respectively, with 13 bases between them. Germline V gene data show CDR1 as SGHDT and CDR2 as YYEEEE. The CDR3 coding sequence is TGTGCCAGCAACCCACAGGGCATCTACGAGCAGTACTTC. It is translated as CASNPQGIYEQYF.

This chain links TRBV15 with TRBJ2-5; D possibly corresponds to TRBD2 (5 bases). The V end lost 0 bases, the J end lost 5 bases, and 10 bases lay between the germline ends. The germline V gene has CDR1 LNHNV and CDR2 YYDKDF (reference sequence). This CDR3 contains 14 residues. CDR3: CATSRDHGIETQYF. CDR3 nucleotide sequence: TGTGCCACCAGCAGAGATCACGGGATCGAGACCCAGTACTTC.

The rearrangement joins TRBV30 to TRBJ2-1, with D possibly TRBD1 on 5 matching bases. V lost 2 bases, J lost 7 bases, and 12 bases lay in between. The CDR3 sequence is 13 residues long. Germline V gene lookup returns CDR1 GTSNPN and CDR2 SVGIG (reference sequence). In DNA form, the CDR3 reads TGTGCCTGGAGTCTCGGCAGGGAAAATGAGCAGTTCTTC. Its translation: CAWSLGRENEQFF.

This clone was seen a handful of times. The chain links TRBV4-3 to TRBJ1-1; 8 bases are shared with TRBD1. The germline V gene encodes CDR1 LGHNA and CDR2 YSLEER. Trimming removed 3 bases from V and 5 bases from J; junction bases left unmatched: 5. The CDR3 has 14 residues. In nucleotides, the CDR3 is TGCGCCAGCAGCCAGCGACAGGGGAGGACTGAAGCTTTCTTT. This gives the protein CASSQRQGRTEAFF.

V gene TRBV6-5 combines with J gene TRBJ2-6, with 7 bases identical to TRBD1. This CDR3 spans 15 amino acids. In germline, CDR1 is MNHEY, CDR2 SVGAGI. V shed 8 bases, J shed 1 base, and the junction held 5 bases outside the gene matches. CDR3 region: CASSEDRSGANVLTF. CDR3 in DNA: TGTGCCAGCTCTGAGGACAGGTCTGGGGCCAACGTCCTGACTTTC.

The chain carries TRBV19 and TRBJ2-4, with 9 bases fitting TRBD2. Germline values: CDR1 LNHDA, CDR2 SQIVND (reference sequence). The CDR3 runs 18 residues. Losses at the gene ends were 1 base for V and 0 bases for J; bases not matched to a gene: 7. The CDR3 DNA is TGTGCCAGTAGTATAGTCGCTAGCGGGATTATAGCCAAAAACATTCAGTACTTC. It codes for CASSIVASGIIAKNIQYF. The complete variable domain, with remaining parts taken from reference TRBV19 and TRBJ2-4, reads DGGITQSPKYLFRKEGQNVTLSCEQNLNHDAMYWYRQDPGQGLRLIYYSQIVNDFQKGDIAEGYSVSREKKESFPLTVTSAQKNPTAFYLCASSIVASGIIAKNIQYFGAGTRLSVL.

The J gene is TRBJ2-5, the V gene TRBV28, with D perhaps TRBD1 (6 bases). CDR3 length: 13 amino acids. Trimming stripped 5 bases from V and 6 bases from J, with 13 bases between. Germline lookup yields CDR1 MDHEN and CDR2 SYDVKM. CDR3 in amino acids: CASSPPGHKTQYF. The CDR3 nucleotides are TGTGCCAGCAGTCCTCCGGGACACAAGACCCAGTACTTC.

Here the CDR3 reads CASSFLGRGMGNEQFF. The CDR3 DNA sequence: TGTGCCAGCAGTTTCCTCGGGAGGGGGATGGGCAATGAGCAGTTCTTC. This rearrangement joins TRBV6-5 to TRBJ2-1; 8 bases are a match to TRBD2. J lost 6 bases, V lost 4 bases, and 11 bases had no gene match. The CDR3 sequence is 16 residues long. Germline-derived CDR1 and CDR2 are MNHEY and SVGAGI.

The V and J genes are TRBV30 and TRBJ1-5, with D maybe TRBD1 (5 bases). The CDR3 is 14 residues long. Per germline, CDR1 GTSNPN and CDR2 SVGIG (reference sequence). The V end was cut by 0 bases, the J end by 5 bases, with 11 bases between. CDR3 sequence reads: CAWSVGQGDQPQHF. CDR3 DNA sequence: TGTGCCTGGAGTGTAGGCCAGGGTGATCAGCCCCAGCATTTT.

CDR3 residues: CASSYSLSLTMDEQYF. The CDR3 DNA is TGTGCCAGCAGTTACTCACTAAGCCTTACAATGGACGAGCAGTACTTC. The chain employs TRBV6-6 and TRBJ2-7; unclear D gene. V lost 0 bases and J 5 bases, leaving 17 bases between the germline ends. The CDR3 is 16 residues long. Germline values: CDR1 MNHNY, CDR2 SVGAGI (reference sequence).

The rearrangement joins TRBV7-8 to TRBJ1-5, with 8 bases that match TRBD1. The trim removed 5 bases at V and 7 bases at J, leaving 10 bases unmatched. Germline loops: CDR1 SGHVS, CDR2 FQNEAQ. The CDR3 has 15 amino acids. The CDR3 nucleotides read TGTGCCAGCAGCCCGGACAGGGTAAATAGGCAGCCCCAGCATTTT. It translates to CASSPDRVNRQPQHF.

The gene calls are TRBV6-6 and TRBJ1-2, with 8 nucleotides matching TRBD1. Unmatched junction bases numbered 15, after V lost 6 bases and J lost 6 bases. The CDR3 length is 16 residues. Germline CDR1 is MNHNY and CDR2 is SVGAGI (reference sequence). For the CDR3, the DNA is TGTGCCAGCAGGTATCCGGGACAGGACCCTTTCGATGGCTACACCTTC. Encoded protein: CASRYPGQDPFDGYTF.

The chain combines TRBV15 with TRBJ2-7; the D gene is possibly TRBD2 (6 bases). The CDR3 is made up of 13 amino acids. Germline V gene data show CDR1 as LNHNV and CDR2 as YYDKDF (reference sequence). V dropped 4 bases and J dropped 5 bases, with 12 bases sitting between them. CDR3 DNA sequence: TGTGCCACCAGCACCCTTACGGGGGACGAGCAGTACTTC. This codes for CATSTLTGDEQYF.

The rearrangement joins TRBV27 to TRBJ2-1; D uncertain. Germline loops: CDR1 MNHEY, CDR2 SMNVEV (reference sequence). The CDR3 consists of 14 residues. Trimming took off 8 bases at V and 2 bases at J, with 13 bases between the two ends. Written as DNA, the CDR3 is TGTGCCAGCTCTGGCTCATTTACCTACAATGAGCAGTTCTTC. Its translation is CASSGSFTYNEQFF.

This clone was seen just once. The V gene is TRBV20-1, the J gene TRBJ2-7; no clear D gene. The CDR3 runs 15 residues. Trimming cost V 3 bases and J 3 bases, with 18 bases left between them. In germline, CDR1 is DFQATT, CDR2 SNEGSKA (reference sequence). The CDR3 DNA follows: TGCAGTGCTAGTGCTTGGGCCCCGGCCAGCTACGAGCAGTACTTC. The encoded protein is CSASAWAPASYEQYF.

The chain uses TRBV11-3 and TRBJ2-1; 11 nucleotides agree with TRBD2. The CDR3 totals 15 residues. The germline V gene has CDR1 SGHNT and CDR2 YENEEA. The V gene end was trimmed by 3 bases and the J gene end by 9 bases; junction bases not matched to a gene: 7. The CDR3 coding sequence is TGTGCCAGCAGCTTTACCGGGACTAGCGGTAGTGAGCAGTTCTTC. Its translation: CASSFTGTSGSEQFF. The whole variable domain, filled in from reference TRBV11-3 and TRBJ2-1, reads EAGVVQSPRYKIIEKKQPVAFWCNPISGHNTLYWYLQNLGQGPELLIRYENEEAVDDSQLPKDRFSAERLKGVDSTLKIQPAELGDSAVYLCASSFTGTSGSEQFFGPGTRLTVL.